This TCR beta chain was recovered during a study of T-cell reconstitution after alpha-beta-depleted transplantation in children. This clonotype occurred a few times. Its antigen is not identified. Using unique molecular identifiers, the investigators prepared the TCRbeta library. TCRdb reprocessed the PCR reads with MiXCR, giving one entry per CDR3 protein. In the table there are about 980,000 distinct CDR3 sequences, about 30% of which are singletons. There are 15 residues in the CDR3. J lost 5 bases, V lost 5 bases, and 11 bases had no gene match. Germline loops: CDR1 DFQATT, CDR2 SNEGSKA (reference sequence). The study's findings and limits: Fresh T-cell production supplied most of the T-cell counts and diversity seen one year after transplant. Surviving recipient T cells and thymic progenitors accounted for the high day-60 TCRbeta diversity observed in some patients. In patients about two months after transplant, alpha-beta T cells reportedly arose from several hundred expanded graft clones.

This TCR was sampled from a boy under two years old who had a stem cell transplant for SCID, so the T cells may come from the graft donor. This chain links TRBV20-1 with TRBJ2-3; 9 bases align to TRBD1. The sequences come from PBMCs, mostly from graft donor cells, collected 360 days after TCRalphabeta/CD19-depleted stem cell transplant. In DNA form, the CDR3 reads TGCAGTGCTGAACACTCCGGGACAGGGAGAGATACGCAGTATTTT. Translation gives CSAEHSGTGRDTQYF.